This T cell receptor beta chain was observed in a study of blood T cell repertoires in COVID-19. V shed 0 bases, J shed 3 bases, and the junction held 2 bases outside the gene matches. CDR1 and CDR2 from the germline V gene are LGHDT and YNNKEL (reference sequence). The CDR3 contains 14 residues. Profiled with immunoSEQ multiplex PCR; TCRdb holds only in-frame clones, not every one. The sample has just over 300,000 clones, around 89% seen once; the top ten hold approximately 4%. This receptor was taken from a woman under 30 with acute COVID-19. Sequenced: PBMCs or T cells enriched from blood (not recorded which). The J gene is TRBJ2-7, the V gene TRBV3-1 (or the pseudogene TRBV3-2), with 7 bases matching TRBD1. The CDR3 loop reads CASSQEGQLYEQYF. In DNA, the CDR3 is TGTGCCAGCAGCCAAGAGGGACAGCTCTACGAGCAGTACTTC.